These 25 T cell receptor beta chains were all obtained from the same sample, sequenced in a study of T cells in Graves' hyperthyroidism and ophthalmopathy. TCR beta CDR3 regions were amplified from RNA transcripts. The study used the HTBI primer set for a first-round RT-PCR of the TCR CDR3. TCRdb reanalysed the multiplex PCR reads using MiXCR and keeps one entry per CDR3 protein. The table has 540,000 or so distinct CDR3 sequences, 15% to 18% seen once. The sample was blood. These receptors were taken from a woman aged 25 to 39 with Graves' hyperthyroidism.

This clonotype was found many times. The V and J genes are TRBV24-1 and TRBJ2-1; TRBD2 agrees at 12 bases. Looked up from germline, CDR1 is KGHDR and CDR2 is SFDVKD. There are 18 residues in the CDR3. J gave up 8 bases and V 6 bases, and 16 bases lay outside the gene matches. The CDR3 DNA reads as TGTGCCACCAGTACCGGGACAGGAGCTAGCGGGAGGGTCGATGAGCAGTTCTTC. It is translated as CATSTGTGASGRVDEQFF.

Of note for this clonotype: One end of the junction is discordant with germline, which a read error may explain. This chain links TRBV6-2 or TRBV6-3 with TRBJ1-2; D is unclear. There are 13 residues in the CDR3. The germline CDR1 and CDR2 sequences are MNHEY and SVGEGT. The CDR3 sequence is CASSDRQHYGYAF. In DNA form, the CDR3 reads TGTGCCAGCAGTGATCGACAACACTATGGCTACGCCTTC.

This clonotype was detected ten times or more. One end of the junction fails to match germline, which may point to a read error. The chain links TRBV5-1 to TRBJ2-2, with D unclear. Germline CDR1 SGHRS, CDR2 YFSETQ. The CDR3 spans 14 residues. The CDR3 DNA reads TGTGCCAGCAGCTTGTCCGAGAACACCGGGGAGCTGTTTTTT. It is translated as CASSLSENTGELFF.

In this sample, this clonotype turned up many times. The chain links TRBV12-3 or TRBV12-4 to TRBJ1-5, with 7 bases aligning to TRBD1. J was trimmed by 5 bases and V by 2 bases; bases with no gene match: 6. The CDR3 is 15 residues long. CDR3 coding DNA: TGTGCCAGCAGTTTAACCACAGGGGCCCATCAGCCCCAGCATTTT. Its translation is CASSLTTGAHQPQHF.

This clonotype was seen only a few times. The CDR3 protein is CASSLAGAGGAEAFF. The CDR3 DNA sequence: TGTGCCAGCAGCTTGGCCGGGGCAGGGGGCGCTGAAGCTTTCTTT. This chain connects TRBV5-6 to TRBJ1-1, with 8 bases identical to TRBD1. CDR3 length equals 15 residues. CDR1 is SGHDT, CDR2 YYEEEE, per germline. V was pared by 0 bases and J by 6 bases, with 7 bases of the junction left unmatched.

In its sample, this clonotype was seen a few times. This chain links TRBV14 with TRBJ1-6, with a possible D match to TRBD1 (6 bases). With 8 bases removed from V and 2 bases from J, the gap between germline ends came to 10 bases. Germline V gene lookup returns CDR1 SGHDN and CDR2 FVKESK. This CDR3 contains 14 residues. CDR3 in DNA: TGTGCCAGCCGAAGGACAGCCTATAATTCACCCCTCCACTTT. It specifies CASRRTAYNSPLHF.

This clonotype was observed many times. This chain's CDR3 is CASSLGLAETYNEQFF. The DNA of the CDR3 is TGTGCCAGCAGCCTGGGACTAGCAGAAACGTACAATGAGCAGTTCTTC. The chain employs TRBV6-1 and TRBJ2-1, with 9 bases matching TRBD2. Germline CDR1 is MNHNS and CDR2 is SASEGT. V shed 6 bases, J shed 4 bases, and the junction held 10 bases outside the gene matches. The CDR3 covers 16 residues.

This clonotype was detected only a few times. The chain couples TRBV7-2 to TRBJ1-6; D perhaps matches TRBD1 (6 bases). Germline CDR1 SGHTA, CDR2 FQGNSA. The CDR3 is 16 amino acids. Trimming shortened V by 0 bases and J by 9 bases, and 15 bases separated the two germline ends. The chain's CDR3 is CASSLAGGAIFSPLHF. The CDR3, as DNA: TGTGCCAGCAGCTTAGCCGGGGGGGCTATTTTTTCACCCCTCCACTTT.

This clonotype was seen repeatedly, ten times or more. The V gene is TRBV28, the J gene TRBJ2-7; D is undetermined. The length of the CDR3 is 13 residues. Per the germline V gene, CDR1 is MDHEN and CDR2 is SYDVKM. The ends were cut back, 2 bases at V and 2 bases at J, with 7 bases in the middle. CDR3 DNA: TGTGCCAGCAGTTTACGGCCACCCTACGAGCAGTACTTC. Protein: CASSLRPPYEQYF.

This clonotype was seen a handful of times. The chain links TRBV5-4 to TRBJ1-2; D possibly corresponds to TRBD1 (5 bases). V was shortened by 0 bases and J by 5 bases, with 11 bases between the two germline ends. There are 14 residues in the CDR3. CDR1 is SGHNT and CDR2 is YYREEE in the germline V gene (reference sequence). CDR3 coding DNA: TGTGCCAGCAGCTTGGGGCCCAGGGTGTATGGCTACACCTTC. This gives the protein CASSLGPRVYGYTF.

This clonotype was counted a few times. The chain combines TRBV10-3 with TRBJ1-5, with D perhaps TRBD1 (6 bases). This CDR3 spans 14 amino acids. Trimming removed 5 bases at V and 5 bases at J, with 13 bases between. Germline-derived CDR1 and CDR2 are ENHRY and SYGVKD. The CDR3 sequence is CAISLRDTDQPQHF. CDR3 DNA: TGTGCCATCAGTCTCCGGGACACCGATCAGCCCCAGCATTTT.

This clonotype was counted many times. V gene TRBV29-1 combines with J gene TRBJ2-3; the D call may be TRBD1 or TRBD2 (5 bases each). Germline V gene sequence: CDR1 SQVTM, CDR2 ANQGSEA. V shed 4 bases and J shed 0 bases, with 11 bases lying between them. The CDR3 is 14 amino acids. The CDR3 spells CSVGGTSSTDTQYF. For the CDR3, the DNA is TGCAGCGTTGGAGGGACCAGTAGCACAGATACGCAGTATTTT.

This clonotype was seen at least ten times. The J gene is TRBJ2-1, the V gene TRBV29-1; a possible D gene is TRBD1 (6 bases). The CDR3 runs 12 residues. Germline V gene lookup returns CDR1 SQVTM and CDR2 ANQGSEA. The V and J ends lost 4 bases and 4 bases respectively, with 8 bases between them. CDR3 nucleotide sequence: TGCAGCGTTGCGGGGACATACAATGAGCAGTTCTTC. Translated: CSVAGTYNEQFF.

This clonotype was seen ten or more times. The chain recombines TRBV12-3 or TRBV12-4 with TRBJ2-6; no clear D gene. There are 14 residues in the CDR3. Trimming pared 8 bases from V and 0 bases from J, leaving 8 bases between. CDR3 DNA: TGTGCCAGCCTAGTCGGCTCTGGGGCCAACGTCCTGACTTTC. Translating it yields CASLVGSGANVLTF.

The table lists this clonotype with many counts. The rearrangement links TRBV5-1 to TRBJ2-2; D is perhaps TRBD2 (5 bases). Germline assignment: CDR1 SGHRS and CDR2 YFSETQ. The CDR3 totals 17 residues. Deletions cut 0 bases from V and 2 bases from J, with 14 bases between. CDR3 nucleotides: TGCGCCAGCAGCTTGGCGGACTCTCACCTTAACACCGGGGAGCTGTTTTTT. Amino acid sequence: CASSLADSHLNTGELFF.

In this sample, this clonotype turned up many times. CDR3 sequence: CASRADRAATEAFF. CDR3 sequence (DNA): TGTGCCAGCAGGGCAGACAGGGCGGCCACTGAAGCTTTCTTT. The J gene is TRBJ1-1, the V gene TRBV6-1; 7 nucleotides match TRBD1. Germline V gene data show CDR1 as MNHNS and CDR2 as SASEGT. There are 14 residues in the CDR3. J lost 4 bases, V lost 6 bases, and 8 bases had no gene match.

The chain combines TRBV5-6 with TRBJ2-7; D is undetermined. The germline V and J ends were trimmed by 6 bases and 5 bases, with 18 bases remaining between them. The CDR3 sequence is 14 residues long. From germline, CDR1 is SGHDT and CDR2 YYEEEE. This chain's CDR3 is CASKFGLLGDEQYF. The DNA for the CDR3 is TGTGCCAGCAAGTTTGGTCTCTTGGGCGACGAGCAGTACTTC.

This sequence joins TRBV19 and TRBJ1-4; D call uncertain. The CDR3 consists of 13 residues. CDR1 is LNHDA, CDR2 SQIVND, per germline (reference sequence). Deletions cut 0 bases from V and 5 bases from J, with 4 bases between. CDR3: CASSIDENEKLFF. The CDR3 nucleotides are TGTGCCAGTAGTATAGACGAGAATGAAAAACTGTTTTTT.

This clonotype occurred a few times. CDR3 sequence: CASSLRGLWYGYTF. CDR3 in DNA: TGTGCCAGCAGCTTGCGAGGTTTATGGTATGGCTACACCTTC. This rearrangement joins TRBV5-6 to TRBJ1-2; D gene unclear. The CDR3 is made up of 14 amino acids. Per the germline V gene, CDR1 is SGHDT and CDR2 is YYEEEE. V shed 1 base and J shed 5 bases, with 12 bases lying between them.

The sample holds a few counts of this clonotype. The CDR3 bases are TGTGCCAGCAAAAGAGGGGGAGAGACCCAGTACTTC. Translation gives CASKRGGETQYF. The genes are TRBV27 and TRBJ2-5; D might be TRBD1 (6 bases). The germline CDR1 and CDR2 sequences are MNHEY and SMNVEV (reference sequence). The CDR3 loop spans 12 amino acids. V shed 7 bases and J shed 4 bases, with 10 bases lying between them.

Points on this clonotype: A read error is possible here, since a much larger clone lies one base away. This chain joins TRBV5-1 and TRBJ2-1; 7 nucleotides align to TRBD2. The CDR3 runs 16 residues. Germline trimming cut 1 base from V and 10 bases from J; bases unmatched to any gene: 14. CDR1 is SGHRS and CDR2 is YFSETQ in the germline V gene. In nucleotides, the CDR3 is TGCGCCAGCAGCTTGCACCCTAGCGGTAATTATGTGGAGCAGTTCTTC. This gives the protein CASSLHPSGNYVEQFF.

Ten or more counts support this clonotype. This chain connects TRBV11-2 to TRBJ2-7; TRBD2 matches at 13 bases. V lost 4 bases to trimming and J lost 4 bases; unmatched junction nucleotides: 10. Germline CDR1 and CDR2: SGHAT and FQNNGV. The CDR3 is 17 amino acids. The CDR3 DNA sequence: TGTGCCAGCAGCTACCCACCTGGACTAGCGGGAGTTTACGAGCAGTACTTC. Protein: CASSYPPGLAGVYEQYF.

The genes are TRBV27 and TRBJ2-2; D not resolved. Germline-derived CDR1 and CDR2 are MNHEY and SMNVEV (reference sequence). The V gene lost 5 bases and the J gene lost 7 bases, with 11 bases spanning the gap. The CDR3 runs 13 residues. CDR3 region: CASSPDVGGELFF. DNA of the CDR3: TGTGCCAGCAGTCCCGATGTTGGCGGGGAGCTGTTTTTT.

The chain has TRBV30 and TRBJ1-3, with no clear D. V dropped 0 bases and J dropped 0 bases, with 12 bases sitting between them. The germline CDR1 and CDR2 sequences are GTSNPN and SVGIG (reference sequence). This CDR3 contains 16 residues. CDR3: CAWSVQIQSSGNTIYF. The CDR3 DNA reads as TGTGCCTGGAGTGTACAAATTCAGAGCTCTGGAAACACCATATATTTT.

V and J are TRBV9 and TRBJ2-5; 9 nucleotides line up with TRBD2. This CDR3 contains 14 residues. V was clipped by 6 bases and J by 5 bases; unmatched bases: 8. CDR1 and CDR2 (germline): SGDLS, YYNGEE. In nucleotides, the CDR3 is TGTGCCAGCAACGAGGGGACTAGCATGGAGACCCAGTACTTC. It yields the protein CASNEGTSMETQYF.